Following are 25 T cell receptor beta chains from one sample sequenced in a study of T-cell memory formation after mild COVID-19. A single record per CDR3 protein comes from TCRdb applying MiXCR to the 5' RACE reads. Among about 120,000 distinct CDR3 sequences, 16% were seen once, and the ten largest hold about 14%. Sequencing was done on a sample of PBMCs or a T cell subset sorted from them (not recorded which). The receptors derive from an adult woman who had mild COVID-19 (a few samples of this study predate the infection). Cell type and time point are not known.

V and J are TRBV5-1 and TRBJ1-1; D ambiguous. The CDR3 is 14 amino acids. Germline assignment: CDR1 SGHRS and CDR2 YFSETQ. V shed 6 bases and J shed 1 base, with 13 bases lying between them. CDR3 in DNA: TGCGCCAGCACCCCCCTGCACGGGAACACTGAAGCTTTCTTT. Protein: CASTPLHGNTEAFF.

The chain uses TRBV19 and TRBJ1-4, with D perhaps TRBD1 (6 bases). The V end was cut by 7 bases, the J end by 8 bases, with 14 bases between. Looked up from germline, CDR1 is LNHDA and CDR2 is SQIVND (reference sequence). The CDR3 totals 13 residues. The CDR3 region has the DNA TGTGCCAGTAATCGGGGGGCGGACGAAAAACTGTTTTTT. Amino acids: CASNRGADEKLFF.

In its sample, this clonotype was seen many times. The rearrangement links TRBV12-3 or TRBV12-4 to TRBJ1-1; a weak D match, TRBD1 (5 bases). V gave up 6 bases and J gave up 5 bases, with 10 bases separating them. This CDR3 has 12 amino acids. The CDR3 region has the DNA TGTGCCAGCAGCCCCGGGGGGACTGAAGCTTTCTTT. Its protein is CASSPGGTEAFF.

The chain employs TRBV5-1 and TRBJ2-7, with 12 nucleotides matching TRBD2. The CDR3 runs to 13 residues. The V gene end was trimmed by 4 bases and the J gene end by 9 bases; junction bases not matched to a gene: 5. Germline values: CDR1 SGHRS, CDR2 YFSETQ. CDR3 bases: TGCGCCAGCAGCGTCGGACTAGCGGGGATGCAGTACTTC. Residues: CASSVGLAGMQYF. The whole variable domain, filled in from reference TRBV5-1 and TRBJ2-7, reads KAGVTQTPRYLIKTRGQQVTLSCSPISGHRSVSWYQQTPGQGLQFLFEYFSETQRNKGNFPGRFSGRQFSNSRSEMNVSTLELGDSALYLCASSVGLAGMQYFGPGTRLTVT.

The genes are TRBV5-5 and TRBJ1-2, with D unresolved. This CDR3 is built from 15 residues. Germline V lookup: CDR1 SGHKS, CDR2 YYEKEE (reference sequence). V was shortened by 4 bases and J by 4 bases, with 17 bases between the two germline ends. Here the CDR3 reads CASSPWSGSSYGYTF. The CDR3 bases are TGTGCCAGCAGCCCTTGGTCCGGGTCGAGCTATGGCTACACCTTC. Based on the CDR3 plus reference TRBV5-5 and TRBJ1-2, the full variable domain is DAGVTQSPTHLIKTRGQQVTLRCSPISGHKSVSWYQQVLGQGPQFIFQYYEKEERGRGNFPDRFSARQFPNYSSELNVNALLLGDSALYLCASSPWSGSSYGYTFGSGTRLTVV.

The V gene is TRBV24-1, the J gene TRBJ1-4; 7 nucleotides agree with TRBD1. V dropped 3 bases and J dropped 14; count of bases not matched to a gene: 8. The CDR3 loop spans 13 amino acids. Germline V gene data show CDR1 as KGHDR and CDR2 as SFDVKD. This chain's CDR3 is CATSDGPGTVLFF. CDR3 DNA sequence: TGTGCCACCAGTGATGGGCCCGGGACAGTTCTGTTTTTT.

The chain joins TRBV6-6 to TRBJ2-5; perhaps TRBD2 as D (6 bases). Trimming shortened V by 2 bases and J by 6 bases, and 13 bases separated the two germline ends. This CDR3 has 14 amino acids. Germline CDR1 and CDR2: MNHNY and SVGAGI (reference sequence). The CDR3 is CASSYRLASQTQYF. Written as DNA, the CDR3 is TGTGCCAGCAGTTACCGCCTAGCGAGCCAGACCCAGTACTTC.

J is TRBJ2-7 and V is TRBV7-6; D is unresolved. The germline gives CDR1 SGHVS, CDR2 FNYEAQ. The CDR3 loop spans 15 amino acids. V lost 1 base and J lost 5, with 15 bases in between. Here the CDR3 DNA reads TGTGCCAGCAGCTTAGGTCCCGAAAGGATCCACGAGCAGTACTTC. Its protein is CASSLGPERIHEQYF.

The J gene is TRBJ2-5, the V gene TRBV6-5; TRBD1 matches 9 bases. The CDR3 runs 15 residues. Germline lookup yields CDR1 MNHEY and CDR2 SVGAGI. With V trimmed by 2 bases and J by 3 bases, 4 bases remained unmatched. CDR3 protein: CASSYAGTGKETQYF. DNA for the CDR3: TGTGCCAGCAGTTACGCCGGGACAGGGAAAGAGACCCAGTACTTC.

V is TRBV27 and J is TRBJ2-2; a weak D match, TRBD1 (6 bases). Trimming took off 5 bases at V and 3 bases at J, with 13 bases between the two ends. Germline V gives CDR1 MNHEY, CDR2 SMNVEV (reference sequence). There are 15 residues in the CDR3. The CDR3 spells CASSIQGSHTGELFF. The CDR3 DNA follows: TGTGCCAGCAGTATACAGGGCTCCCACACCGGGGAGCTGTTTTTT.

The chain couples TRBV5-5 to TRBJ1-6; D is perhaps TRBD1 (5 bases). CDR3 length: 16 amino acids. V was clipped by 3 bases and J by 9 bases, with 19 bases between them. Germline CDR1 SGHKS, CDR2 YYEKEE (reference sequence). The CDR3 DNA sequence: TGTGCCAGCAGCTCCCCTCTAAGGGACTACGGTTCACCCCTCCACTTT. Translating gives CASSSPLRDYGSPLHF.

This clonotype was observed many times. This chain links TRBV12-3 or TRBV12-4 with TRBJ2-7; either TRBD1 or TRBD2 may fit D (5 bases each). V lost 5 bases, J lost 1 base, and 9 bases lay in between. The CDR3 totals 13 residues. This CDR3 is CASSRGVSYEQYF. The DNA for the CDR3 is TGTGCCAGCAGTCGAGGGGTTTCCTACGAGCAGTACTTC.

The J gene is TRBJ2-2, the V gene TRBV21-1; whether TRBD1, the table's D call, matches the DNA was not checked. TRBV21-1 is a pseudogene segment. This CDR3 has 16 amino acids. This chain's CDR3 is CASGLGGTANTGELFF. As DNA, the CDR3 is TGTGCCAGCGGCCTGGGGGGGACAGCGAACACCGGGGAGCTGTTTTTT.

This clonotype was counted between two and nine times. The V and J genes are TRBV7-2 and TRBJ1-2, with TRBD1 matching over 8 bases. The germline CDR1 and CDR2 sequences are SGHTA and FQGNSA. Trimming removed 5 bases from V and 8 bases from J; junction bases left unmatched: 7. The CDR3 is made up of 13 amino acids. CDR3 loop: CASSPRDRSGYTF. CDR3 coding DNA: TGTGCCAGCAGCCCACGGGACAGGTCCGGCTACACCTTC.

This clonotype was seen a few times. This chain uses TRBV5-6 with TRBJ2-5; tentatively, D is TRBD1 (6 bases). The CDR3 has 15 amino acids. V lost 6 bases and J 5 bases, leaving 20 bases between the germline ends. The germline CDR1 and CDR2 sequences are SGHDT and YYEEEE. The CDR3 is CASNPRGGRGETQYF. The CDR3 DNA reads TGTGCCAGCAACCCCCGAGGGGGAAGAGGGGAGACCCAGTACTTC. Supplemented by reference TRBV5-6 and TRBJ2-5, the full variable domain reads DAGVTQSPTHLIKTRGQQVTLRCSPKSGHDTVSWYQQALGQGPQFIFQYYEEEERQRGNFPDRFSGHQFPNYSSELNVNALLLGDSALYLCASNPRGGRGETQYFGPGTRLLVL.

The chain recombines TRBV4-1 with TRBJ1-1; D unclear. The V gene's germline CDR1 is MGHRA and CDR2 YSYEKL. Trimming left V 5 bases short and J 11 bases short, with 12 bases between. This CDR3 is 11 amino acids long. As DNA, the CDR3 is TGCGCCAGCAGCTCGTCCACCGTGGCTTTCTTT. Its translation is CASSSSTVAFF.

The chain couples TRBV7-8 to TRBJ1-3; D might be TRBD1 (5 bases). The CDR3 consists of 14 residues. Germline assignment: CDR1 SGHVS and CDR2 FQNEAQ. V lost 5 bases to trimming and J lost 4 bases, with 12 bases between them. In nucleotides, the CDR3 is TGTGCCAGCAGCGCGCGGGGGTTAGGAAACACCATATATTTT. Translation: CASSARGLGNTIYF.

J is TRBJ2-5 and V is TRBV6-6, with a tentative D call TRBD1 (6 bases). This CDR3 has 17 amino acids. Trimming cost V 0 bases and J 1 base, with 15 bases left between them. The germline gives CDR1 MNHNY, CDR2 SVGAGI (reference sequence). CDR3 sequence: CASSYSQEWGPQETQYF. The CDR3 DNA sequence: TGTGCCAGCAGTTACTCGCAGGAATGGGGGCCCCAAGAGACCCAGTACTTC.

DNA for the CDR3: TGTGCCATCAGTGAATGGGGCACTGAAGCTTTCTTT. This sequence encodes CAISEWGTEAFF. The chain is built from TRBV10-3 and TRBJ1-1; D is unresolved. There are 12 residues in the CDR3. Trimming took 3 bases from V and 4 from J, leaving 6 bases between them. Germline V gene sequence: CDR1 ENHRY, CDR2 SYGVKD.

This clonotype was observed a few times. This sequence joins TRBV19 and TRBJ2-6; D unresolved. The germline V gene has CDR1 LNHDA and CDR2 SQIVND (reference sequence). Trimming stripped 5 bases from V and 2 bases from J, with 7 bases between. This CDR3 spans 14 amino acids. This CDR3 is CASSYTAGANVLTF. The CDR3 region has the DNA TGTGCCAGTAGTTACACTGCTGGGGCCAACGTCCTGACTTTC.

The V call is TRBV6-2 or TRBV6-3, the J call TRBJ1-1; possible D gene TRBD1, 5 bases. Germline V CDR1 and CDR2: MNHEY, SVGEGT. This CDR3 region has 13 residues. The germline V and J ends were trimmed by 5 bases and 12 bases, with 19 bases remaining between them. CDR3 sequence (DNA): TGTGCCAGCAGTAACGGGGCAGGGCCCGGACCTTTCTTT. It encodes CASSNGAGPGPFF.

This chain uses TRBV5-1 with TRBJ1-6, with unresolved D. Germline CDR1 SGHRS, CDR2 YFSETQ. The CDR3 length is 13 residues. V lost 5 bases and J 5 bases, leaving 8 bases between the germline ends. CDR3 loop: CASRVEDNSPLHF. Here the CDR3 DNA reads TGCGCCAGCAGAGTTGAGGATAATTCACCCCTCCACTTT. Based on the CDR3 plus reference TRBV5-1 and TRBJ1-6, the full variable domain is KAGVTQTPRYLIKTRGQQVTLSCSPISGHRSVSWYQQTPGQGLQFLFEYFSETQRNKGNFPGRFSGRQFSNSRSEMNVSTLELGDSALYLCASRVEDNSPLHFGNGTRLTVT.

The chain links TRBV7-6 to TRBJ2-2, with TRBD2 matching 9 bases. The V segment lost 0 bases and the J segment 1 base; nucleotides outside the gene matches: 0. The CDR3 length is 16 residues. Germline V gene data show CDR1 as SGHVS and CDR2 as FNYEAQ. CDR3 amino acids: CASSLASGGNTGELFF. The CDR3 DNA reads TGTGCCAGCAGCTTAGCTAGCGGGGGGAACACCGGGGAGCTGTTTTTT.

The chain joins TRBV20-1 to TRBJ2-2; D may be TRBD1 (5 bases). CDR1 and CDR2 from the germline V gene are DFQATT and SNEGSKA (reference sequence). The V gene lost 1 base and the J gene lost 1 base, with 10 bases spanning the gap. The CDR3 loop spans 15 amino acids. CDR3 sequence (DNA): TGCAGTGCTAGAGGACAGACCATGAACACCGGGGAGCTGTTTTTT. This encodes CSARGQTMNTGELFF.

This clonotype was counted many times. The V call is TRBV6-5, the J call TRBJ2-6; 12 bases are shared with TRBD2. Germline-derived CDR1 and CDR2 are MNHEY and SVGAGI. The ends lost 2 bases at V and 0 bases at J; junction bases unmatched: 2. The CDR3 is made up of 18 amino acids. The CDR3 loop reads CASSYGTSGPSGANVLTF. Written as DNA, the CDR3 is TGTGCCAGCAGTTACGGGACTAGCGGGCCCTCTGGGGCCAACGTCCTGACTTTC.